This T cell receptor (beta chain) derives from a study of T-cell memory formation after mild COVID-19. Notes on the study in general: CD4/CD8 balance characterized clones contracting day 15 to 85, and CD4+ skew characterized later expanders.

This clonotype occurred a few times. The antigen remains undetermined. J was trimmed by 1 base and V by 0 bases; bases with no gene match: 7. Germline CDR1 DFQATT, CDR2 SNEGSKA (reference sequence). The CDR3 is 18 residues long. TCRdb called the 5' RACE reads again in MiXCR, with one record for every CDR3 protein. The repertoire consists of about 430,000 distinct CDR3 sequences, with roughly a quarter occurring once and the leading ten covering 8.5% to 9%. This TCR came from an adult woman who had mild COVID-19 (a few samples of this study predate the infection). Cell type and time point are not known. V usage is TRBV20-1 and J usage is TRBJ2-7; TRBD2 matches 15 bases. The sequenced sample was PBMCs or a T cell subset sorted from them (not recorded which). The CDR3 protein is CSARDGGLAGGLSYEQYF. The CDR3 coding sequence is TGCAGTGCTAGAGATGGGGGACTAGCGGGAGGCCTGTCCTACGAGCAGTACTTC.